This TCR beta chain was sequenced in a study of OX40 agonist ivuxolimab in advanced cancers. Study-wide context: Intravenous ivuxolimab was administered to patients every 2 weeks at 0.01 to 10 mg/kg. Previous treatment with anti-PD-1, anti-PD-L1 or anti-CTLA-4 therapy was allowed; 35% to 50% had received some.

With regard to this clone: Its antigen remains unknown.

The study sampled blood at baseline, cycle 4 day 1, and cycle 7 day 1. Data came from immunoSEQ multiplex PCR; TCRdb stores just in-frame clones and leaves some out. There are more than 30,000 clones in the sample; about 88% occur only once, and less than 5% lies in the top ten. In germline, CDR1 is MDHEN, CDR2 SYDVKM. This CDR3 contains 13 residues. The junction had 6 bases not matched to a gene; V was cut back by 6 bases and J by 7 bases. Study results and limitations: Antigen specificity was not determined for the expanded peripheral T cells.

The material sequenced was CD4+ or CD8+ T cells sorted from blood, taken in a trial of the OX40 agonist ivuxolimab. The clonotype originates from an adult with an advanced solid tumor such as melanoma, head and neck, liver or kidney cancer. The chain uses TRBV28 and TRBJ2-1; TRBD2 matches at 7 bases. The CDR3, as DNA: TGTGCCAGCAGACCGGGGGGAGGGAATGAGCAGTTCTTC. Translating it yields CASRPGGGNEQFF.